The next 27 T cell receptor beta chains were all read from a single sample in a study of brain T cells in children with intractable seizures. Profiling relied on immunoSEQ multiplex PCR, and the TCRdb table lists in-frame clones only, not all of them. The table records roughly 120,000 clones, approximately 94% of them present only once. Sequencing was performed on peripheral blood, taken at surgery. These receptors came from a boy younger than two with hemimegalencephaly and intractable seizures.

DNA of the CDR3: TGTGCCAGCAGCGCAACTAGCGACGCTCTCTACGAGCAGTACTTC. The encoded protein is CASSATSDALYEQYF. The chain links TRBV7-3 to TRBJ2-7, with 7 bases matching TRBD2. This CDR3 has 15 residues. V was pared by 5 bases and J by 3 bases, with 10 bases of the junction left unmatched. Germline lookup yields CDR1 SGHTA and CDR2 FQGTGA.

The chain uses TRBV28 and TRBJ2-1, with 12 bases lining up with TRBD2. Trimming removed 6 bases from V and 2 bases from J; junction bases left unmatched: 5. This CDR3 spans 16 amino acids. CDR1 MDHEN and CDR2 SYDVKM come from the germline V gene. The CDR3 DNA follows: TGTGCCAGCAGCTTGACTAGCGGGAGAGCCTACAATGAGCAGTTCTTC. This sequence encodes CASSLTSGRAYNEQFF.

This clone showed up just once. The rearrangement uses TRBV18 and TRBJ1-5, with 7 bases matching TRBD1. The CDR3 loop spans 17 amino acids. The V gene's germline CDR1 is KGHSH and CDR2 LQKENI. Trimming at V came to 4 bases and at J to 1 base, leaving 10 bases not matched to a gene. CDR3 sequence (DNA): TGTGCCAGCTCACAGATCCCGGGACAGATAAGCAATCAGCCCCAGCATTTT. Residues: CASSQIPGQISNQPQHF.

The chain carries TRBV20-1 and TRBJ2-7, with 8 bases matching TRBD1. With V trimmed by 3 bases and J by 3 bases, 7 bases remained unmatched. Germline values: CDR1 DFQATT, CDR2 SNEGSKA (reference sequence). The CDR3 length is 14 residues. This CDR3 reads CSASAGQGGYEQYF. DNA of the CDR3: TGCAGTGCTAGTGCTGGACAGGGAGGCTACGAGCAGTACTTC.

This chain links TRBV28 with TRBJ1-3; no clear D gene. The germline gives CDR1 MDHEN, CDR2 SYDVKM. V lost 8 bases to trimming and J lost 2 bases, with 1 base between them. This CDR3 region has 10 residues. In DNA, the CDR3 is TGTGCCAGCGCTGGAAACACCATATATTTT. Translated: CASAGNTIYF.

This clone appeared once. The chain joins TRBV5-4 to TRBJ1-2; TRBD1 matches at 7 bases. The CDR3 is made up of 14 amino acids. Germline-derived CDR1 and CDR2 are SGHNT and YYREEE (reference sequence). V shed 4 bases, J shed 2 bases, and the junction held 5 bases outside the gene matches. The DNA for the CDR3 is TGTGCCAGCAGCCCGGGACAGCTCAACTATGGCTACACCTTC. Amino acid sequence: CASSPGQLNYGYTF.

The CDR3: CASSPSPGGRPNTEAFF. CDR3 DNA sequence: TGTGCCAGCAGTCCCTCACCGGGGGGGCGACCGAACACTGAAGCTTTCTTT. The V gene is TRBV27, the J gene TRBJ1-1; TRBD1 might be the D (6 bases). The CDR3 loop spans 17 amino acids. The germline gives CDR1 MNHEY, CDR2 SMNVEV (reference sequence). V lost 5 bases and J 1 base, leaving 20 bases between the germline ends.

The chain links TRBV7-9 to TRBJ2-4; possible D gene TRBD2, 6 bases. Germline lookup yields CDR1 SEHNR and CDR2 FQNEAQ (reference sequence). Deletions cut 1 base from V and 0 bases from J, with 7 bases between. There are 15 residues in the CDR3. Written as DNA, the CDR3 is TGTGCCAGCAGCTTAGAGGGAGGAGCCAAAAACATTCAGTACTTC. Its translation is CASSLEGGAKNIQYF.

The gene calls are TRBV6-5 and TRBJ2-5, with D unclear. The CDR3 runs 13 residues. V was cut by 4 bases and J by 7 bases, with 13 bases left in between. From germline, CDR1 is MNHEY and CDR2 SVGAGI. The CDR3 protein is CASSSPGSATQYF. The CDR3 DNA is TGTGCCAGCAGTTCCCCAGGTTCGGCGACCCAGTACTTC.

The J gene is TRBJ2-2, the V gene TRBV19, with D uncertain. The germline CDR1 and CDR2 sequences are LNHDA and SQIVND (reference sequence). The CDR3 runs 12 residues. Between the trimmed V and J ends, which lost 2 bases and 9 bases, there was a span of 7 bases. This CDR3 reads CASSITTWELFF. The DNA for the CDR3 is TGTGCCAGTAGTATAACTACGTGGGAGCTGTTTTTT.

The gene calls are TRBV6-5 and TRBJ2-1, with 11 bases matching TRBD2. The length of the CDR3 is 16 residues. The V and J ends lost 4 bases and 7 bases, in that order; junction bases with no gene match: 9. Germline assignment: CDR1 MNHEY and CDR2 SVGAGI. CDR3: CASSSIAGGPFNEQFF. For the CDR3, the DNA is TGTGCCAGCAGTTCGATAGCGGGAGGGCCTTTTAATGAGCAGTTCTTC.

CDR3 sequence: CASSLGPTGGSYNEQFF. The DNA for the CDR3 is TGTGCCAGCAGCTTGGGACCAACGGGGGGCTCCTACAATGAGCAGTTCTTC. The chain couples TRBV5-6 to TRBJ2-1; TRBD2 agrees at 7 bases. CDR1 and CDR2 (germline): SGHDT, YYEEEE. The V gene end was trimmed by 0 bases and the J gene end by 0 bases; junction bases not matched to a gene: 6. The CDR3 is 17 amino acids.

The rearrangement joins TRBV5-4 to TRBJ2-1; no reliable D call. CDR1 SGHNT and CDR2 YYREEE come from the germline V gene (reference sequence). V lost 0 bases and J 3 bases, leaving 4 bases between the germline ends. This CDR3 has 13 amino acids. The CDR3 protein is CASSLDHYNEQFF. The CDR3 DNA is TGTGCCAGCAGCTTGGACCACTACAATGAGCAGTTCTTC.

The chain combines TRBV7-2 with TRBJ2-2; 8 bases are shared with TRBD1. Germline CDR1 SGHTA, CDR2 FQGNSA. After removal of 5 bases from V and 2 bases from J, the junction contained 7 bases not matched to a gene. There are 16 residues in the CDR3. CDR3 in DNA: TGTGCCAGCAGCCCGGAGGCAGGGGGCAACACCGGGGAGCTGTTTTTT. Translated, it gives CASSPEAGGNTGELFF.

This clone was detected only once. The rearrangement links TRBV5-1 to TRBJ2-7; TRBD2 aligns across 9 bases. With V trimmed by 4 bases and J by 5 bases, 4 bases remained unmatched. Germline V lookup: CDR1 SGHRS, CDR2 YFSETQ. CDR3 length: 13 residues. The CDR3 loop reads CASSGLAQDEQYF. The CDR3 nucleotides read TGCGCCAGCAGCGGACTAGCGCAAGACGAGCAGTACTTC.

The rearrangement joins TRBV5-4 to TRBJ2-4, with 7 bases fitting TRBD1. The V segment lost 4 bases and the J segment 2 bases; nucleotides outside the gene matches: 6. The germline V gene encodes CDR1 SGHNT and CDR2 YYREEE (reference sequence). This CDR3 is 15 amino acids long. The CDR3 DNA is TGTGCCAGCAGCCTCACACAGGGGACCAAAAACATTCAGTACTTC. Translated, it gives CASSLTQGTKNIQYF.

This clone has a handful of counts. The same CDR3 arises from other DNA sequences in this sample as well. The rearrangement joins TRBV19 to TRBJ1-6; 8 bases map to TRBD1. Germline V lookup: CDR1 LNHDA, CDR2 SQIVND (reference sequence). The junction had 4 bases not matched to a gene; V was cut back by 5 bases and J by 1 base. CDR3 length: 16 amino acids. The CDR3 coding sequence is TGTGCCAGTAGTCTCAGACAGGGGTCCTATAATTCACCCCTCCACTTT. As protein: CASSLRQGSYNSPLHF.

The CDR3 coding sequence is TGTGCCAGAAGCTTGGTAAGGGTCTTCAATCAGCCCCAGCATTTT. Its translation: CARSLVRVFNQPQHF. This sequence joins TRBV5-3 and TRBJ1-5; D is unresolved. TRBV5-3 is filed as an ORF, its function uncertain. V was trimmed by 0 bases and J by 3 bases, leaving 10 bases between them. The CDR3 consists of 15 residues.

The J gene is TRBJ2-5, the V gene TRBV3-1 (or the pseudogene TRBV3-2); D is possibly TRBD2 (7 bases). With 0 bases removed from V and 3 bases from J, the gap between germline ends came to 11 bases. The germline gives CDR1 LGHDT, CDR2 YNNKEL (reference sequence). The CDR3 is made up of 15 amino acids. Here the CDR3 reads CASSQDRGGEETQYF. The CDR3 nucleotides read TGTGCCAGCAGCCAAGACCGAGGGGGGGAAGAGACCCAGTACTTC.

The chain couples TRBV10-3 to TRBJ1-1, with D possibly matching TRBD1 (5 bases). CDR3 size: 13 residues. Trimming pared 0 bases from V and 10 bases from J, leaving 12 bases between. Germline values: CDR1 ENHRY, CDR2 SYGVKD. The CDR3 here is CAISESEGRGAFF. The DNA of the CDR3 is TGTGCCATCAGTGAGTCGGAGGGGCGGGGAGCTTTCTTT.

The CDR3 loop reads CASSVGPPNTDTQYF. The CDR3 coding sequence is TGTGCCAGCAGCGTAGGGCCACCTAATACAGATACGCAGTATTTT. This chain links TRBV9 with TRBJ2-3; D not resolved. This CDR3 has 15 residues. Germline V gene sequence: CDR1 SGDLS, CDR2 YYNGEE. The ends were cut back, 0 bases at V and 3 bases at J, with 11 bases in the middle.

The genes are TRBV4-3 and TRBJ2-4; weak D call: TRBD2 (6 bases). CDR3 size: 14 residues. Germline CDR1 LGHNA, CDR2 YSLEER. Trimming stripped 0 bases from V and 9 bases from J, with 12 bases between. The CDR3 reads CASSQDREAGIQYF. The CDR3 coding sequence is TGCGCCAGCAGCCAAGACAGGGAAGCGGGCATTCAGTACTTC.

The J gene is TRBJ2-2, the V gene TRBV29-1; 11 nucleotides align to TRBD2. This CDR3 contains 14 residues. The germline V gene encodes CDR1 SQVTM and CDR2 ANQGSEA. J lost 4 bases, V lost 5 bases, and 3 bases had no gene match. The CDR3 sequence: CSVTGTSGTGELFF. The DNA of the CDR3 is TGCAGCGTTACCGGGACTAGCGGCACCGGGGAGCTGTTTTTT.

The chain uses TRBV30 and TRBJ2-1; weak D call: TRBD2 (5 bases). The CDR3 has 13 residues. Germline-derived CDR1 and CDR2 are GTSNPN and SVGIG (reference sequence). V was shortened by 0 bases and J by 10 bases, with 13 bases between the two germline ends. CDR3 nucleotides: TGTGCCTGGAGTGTCTCCCCATCGGGGGAGCAGTTCTTC. Translating gives CAWSVSPSGEQFF.

The chain couples TRBV7-6 to TRBJ2-7; D gene ambiguous. Per the germline V gene, CDR1 is SGHVS and CDR2 is FNYEAQ. Trimming shortened V by 1 base and J by 3 bases, and 7 bases separated the two germline ends. The CDR3 is 13 amino acids. The CDR3 sequence is CASSLGPNYEQYF. CDR3 sequence (DNA): TGTGCCAGCAGCTTAGGGCCTAACTACGAGCAGTACTTC.

This sequence joins TRBV9 and TRBJ2-2; D is unresolved. V was shortened by 1 base and J by 7 bases, with 5 bases between the two germline ends. This CDR3 has 12 residues. Germline V gene sequence: CDR1 SGDLS, CDR2 YYNGEE. Here the CDR3 reads CASSVPGGELFF. The CDR3 DNA sequence: TGTGCCAGCAGCGTACCCGGCGGGGAGCTGTTTTTT.

The rearrangement uses TRBV7-2 and TRBJ2-7; possibly TRBD1 for D (6 bases). The germline V gene has CDR1 SGHTA and CDR2 FQGNSA. V lost 3 bases, J lost 4 bases, and 13 bases lay in between. This CDR3 is built from 14 residues. The CDR3 sequence is CASSFTGSRYEQYF. DNA of the CDR3: TGTGCCAGCAGCTTTACAGGGAGCCGTTACGAGCAGTACTTC. Full variable domain (outside the CDR3, taken from reference TRBV7-2 and TRBJ2-7): GAGVSQSPSNKVTEKGKDVELRCDPISGHTALYWYRQSLGQGLEFLIYFQGNSAPDKSGLPSDRFSAERTGGSVSTLTIQRTQQEDSAVYLCASSFTGSRYEQYFGPGTRLTVT.